This passage covers 15 T cell receptor beta chains from one sample sequenced in a study of PD-L1 blockade in urothelial cancer. Method: immunoSEQ multiplex PCR; TCRdb's copy keeps in-frame clones and lacks some. The sample yields tens of thousands of clones, around 85% seen once. The input for sequencing was PBMCs, taken around atezolizumab (anti-PD-L1) treatment. These receptors originate from a man aged 60 to 69 with urothelial cancer.

The DNA of the CDR3 is TGTGCCAGCAGCCACACAGGGTCAGGAGAGCAGTACTTC. This codes for CASSHTGSGEQYF. The gene calls are TRBV4-2 and TRBJ2-7; D may be TRBD1 (6 bases). This CDR3 has 13 amino acids. Trimming pared 3 bases from V and 7 bases from J, leaving 13 bases between. The germline V gene encodes CDR1 LGHNA and CDR2 YNFKEQ.

The V and J genes are TRBV27 and TRBJ1-2; 7 bases map to TRBD1. V lost 7 bases and J lost 8; bases outside the gene matches: 13. Germline CDR1 reads MNHEY; CDR2 reads SMNVEV (reference sequence). The CDR3 sequence is 14 residues long. The CDR3 here is CASNPTGTGGGYTF. The CDR3 nucleotides read TGTGCCAGCAACCCGACAGGGACCGGCGGGGGCTACACCTTC.

The V call is TRBV11-2, the J call TRBJ2-1; 9 bases align to TRBD1. The germline gives CDR1 SGHAT, CDR2 FQNNGV. The CDR3 covers 12 residues. J gave up 15 bases and V 2 bases, and 5 bases lay outside the gene matches. CDR3 bases: TGTGCCAGCAGCTTAAATACAGGGGGCTTGTTCTTC. This codes for CASSLNTGGLFF.

The chain couples TRBV5-1 to TRBJ2-7, with 8 positions matching TRBD1. With 0 bases clipped from V and 0 bases from J, the junction kept 2 bases outside the gene matches. The CDR3 spans 15 residues. CDR1 is SGHRS and CDR2 is YFSETQ in the germline V gene. The CDR3 DNA reads as TGCGCCAGCAGCTTGGTCAGGGGGCACTCCTACGAGCAGTACTTC. Translation gives CASSLVRGHSYEQYF.

The genes are TRBV15 and TRBJ2-1; the D gene is possibly TRBD1 (6 bases). Germline V gene data show CDR1 as LNHNV and CDR2 as YYDKDF (reference sequence). There are 17 residues in the CDR3. The V gene lost 0 bases and the J gene lost 6 bases, with 18 bases spanning the gap. The CDR3 DNA follows: TGTGCCACCAGCAGAGAGCCCTGGGGGCAGACGGCCAATGAGCAGTTCTTC. Translating it yields CATSREPWGQTANEQFF.

The chain couples TRBV12-5 to TRBJ2-1; a possible D gene is TRBD2 (6 bases). The CDR3 is 17 amino acids. Germline V gene sequence: CDR1 LGHNT, CDR2 FRNRAP. V shed 0 bases and J shed 7 bases, with 19 bases lying between them. CDR3 region: CASGLVGSGITRNEQFF. CDR3 nucleotide sequence: TGTGCTAGTGGTTTGGTTGGTAGCGGAATTACAAGGAATGAGCAGTTCTTC.

V is TRBV5-1 and J is TRBJ1-6; D perhaps matches TRBD1 (5 bases). V lost 4 bases to trimming and J lost 9 bases, with 14 bases between them. The CDR3 length is 14 residues. The germline CDR1 and CDR2 sequences are SGHRS and YFSETQ. CDR3 sequence: CASSPTQGASPLHF. CDR3 sequence (DNA): TGCGCCAGCAGCCCAACCCAGGGCGCTTCACCCCTCCACTTT.

This clone has more than one count but fewer than ten. The chain recombines TRBV6-5 with TRBJ1-1, with a weak D call TRBD1 (5 bases). V was cut by 11 bases and J by 4 bases, with 17 bases left in between. CDR1 is MNHEY and CDR2 is SVGAGI in the germline V gene. This CDR3 contains 13 residues. The CDR3 here is CAAERKQGTEAFF. The DNA of the CDR3 is TGTGCCGCAGAGAGGAAGCAGGGCACTGAAGCTTTCTTT.

This clone is a singleton in its sample. The V call is TRBV21-1, the J call TRBJ1-1; the listed D gene, TRBD1, was not tested against the DNA. TRBV21-1 is termed a pseudogene. There are 19 residues in the CDR3. In DNA, the CDR3 is TGTGCCAGCAGCAAAGCTAGGGGGCGTCCCCTGTTCATGAACACTGAAGCTTTCTTT. Its protein is CASSKARGRPLFMNTEAFF.

The sample holds one count of this clone. This chain joins TRBV9 and TRBJ2-3; 7 bases fit TRBD2. V lost 4 bases, J lost 3 bases, and 11 bases stayed unmatched. CDR3 size: 16 residues. Germline V gives CDR1 SGDLS, CDR2 YYNGEE. CDR3 amino acids: CASSPHPPGGTDTQYF. The CDR3 DNA reads as TGTGCCAGCAGCCCCCACCCCCCCGGGGGGACAGATACGCAGTATTTT.

This clone was counted between two and nine times. At one boundary the junction diverges from the germline segment, which might be a read error. The rearrangement links TRBV6-4 to TRBJ2-5, with a tentative D call TRBD1 (5 bases). This CDR3 is built from 13 residues. Germline V gene lookup returns CDR1 MRHNA and CDR2 SNTAGT. The CDR3 DNA follows: TGTGCCAGCAGTTACTCCCACAGGGAGACCCAGTACTTC. Amino acid sequence: CASSYSHRETQYF.

The chain links TRBV6-6 to TRBJ2-3; D might be TRBD1 (6 bases). Germline loops: CDR1 MNHNY, CDR2 SVGAGI (reference sequence). Trimming removed 6 bases at V and 6 bases at J, with 16 bases between. The CDR3 runs to 14 residues. The CDR3 region has the DNA TGTGCCAGCAGCCGGACAGAGGGTTGGGATACGCAGTATTTT. Translated: CASSRTEGWDTQYF.

This clone was recorded only once. This chain links TRBV7-9 with TRBJ2-3; 10 positions match TRBD2. V was pared by 5 bases and J by 0 bases, with 8 bases of the junction left unmatched. Germline values: CDR1 SEHNR, CDR2 FQNEAQ (reference sequence). This CDR3 has 17 residues. The CDR3 is CASSLLPGLASTDTQYF. DNA for the CDR3: TGTGCCAGCAGCCTCCTTCCGGGACTAGCGAGCACAGATACGCAGTATTTT.

V and J are TRBV5-1 and TRBJ2-7; 9 bases match TRBD2. The CDR3 is made up of 15 amino acids. Trimming removed 4 bases from V and 3 bases from J; junction bases left unmatched: 8. Germline CDR1 and CDR2: SGHRS and YFSETQ. The CDR3 DNA is TGCGCCAGCAGCCTGGTAGCGGGGGCACTCTACGAGCAGTACTTC. Translating it yields CASSLVAGALYEQYF. Combining the CDR3 with reference TRBV5-1 and TRBJ2-7 gives the whole variable domain KAGVTQTPRYLIKTRGQQVTLSCSPISGHRSVSWYQQTPGQGLQFLFEYFSETQRNKGNFPGRFSGRQFSNSRSEMNVSTLELGDSALYLCASSLVAGALYEQYFGPGTRLTVT.

This clone showed up just once. V gene TRBV6-1 combines with J gene TRBJ2-2; possibly TRBD1 for D (6 bases). The CDR3 totals 15 residues. The V end lost 2 bases, the J end lost 4 bases, and 11 bases lay between the germline ends. Germline V gene lookup returns CDR1 MNHNS and CDR2 SASEGT. CDR3 DNA sequence: TGTGCCAGCAGTGAAACCGACAGGCGCACCGGGGAGCTGTTTTTT. This translates into CASSETDRRTGELFF.